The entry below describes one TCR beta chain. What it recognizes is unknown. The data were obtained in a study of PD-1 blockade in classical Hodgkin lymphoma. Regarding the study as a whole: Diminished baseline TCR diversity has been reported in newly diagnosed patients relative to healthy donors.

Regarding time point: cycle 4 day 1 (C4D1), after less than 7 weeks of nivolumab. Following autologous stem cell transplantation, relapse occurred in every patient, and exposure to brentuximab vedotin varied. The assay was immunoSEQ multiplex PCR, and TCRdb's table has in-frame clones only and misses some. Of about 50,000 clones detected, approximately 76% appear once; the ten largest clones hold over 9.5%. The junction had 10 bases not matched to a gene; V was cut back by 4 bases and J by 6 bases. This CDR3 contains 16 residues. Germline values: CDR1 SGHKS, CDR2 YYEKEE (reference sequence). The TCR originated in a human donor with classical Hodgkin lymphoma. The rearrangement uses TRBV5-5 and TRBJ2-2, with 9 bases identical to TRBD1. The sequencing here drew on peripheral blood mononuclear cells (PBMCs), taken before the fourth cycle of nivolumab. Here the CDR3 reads CASSRYRGRLAGELFF. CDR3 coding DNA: TGTGCCAGCAGCCGCTACAGGGGGCGGTTGGCCGGGGAGCTGTTTTTT. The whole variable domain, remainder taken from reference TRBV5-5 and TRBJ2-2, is DAGVTQSPTHLIKTRGQQVTLRCSPISGHKSVSWYQQVLGQGPQFIFQYYEKEERGRGNFPDRFSARQFPNYSSELNVNALLLGDSALYLCASSRYRGRLAGELFFGEGSRLTVL.